This T cell receptor (beta chain) is drawn from a study of blood T cell repertoires in COVID-19. V lost 4 bases and J 7 bases, leaving 17 bases between the germline ends. CDR3 size: 16 residues. Germline V gene data show CDR1 as MGHRA and CDR2 as YSYEKL. Generated by immunoSEQ multiplex PCR, the TCRdb table keeps only in-frame clones and is missing some. The sample lists 250,000 to 300,000 clones, roughly 83% occurring once. The sequencing input was peripheral blood. The chain combines TRBV4-1 with TRBJ1-6, with D maybe TRBD1 (5 bases). The clonotype originates from a man between 60 and 70 years old who had recovered from COVID-19. This chain's CDR3 is CASSLVERDSNSPLHF. CDR3 DNA: TGCGCCAGCAGCCTAGTAGAGAGGGACTCGAATTCACCCCTCCACTTT.